Each of the 13 T cell receptor beta chains below was sequenced from the same sample in a study of blood T cell repertoires in COVID-19. The method was immunoSEQ multiplex PCR; TCRdb's version includes in-frame clones alone and lacks a portion of them. Of about 170,000 clones listed, 84% are singletons. Sequencing was done on a sample of peripheral blood. The receptor source for this set is a man aged 18 to 35 with active or convalescent COVID-19.

The CDR3 here is CASSPPGHGGYTF. The CDR3, as DNA: TGTGCCAGCTCACCACCGGGACACGGTGGCTACACCTTC. The J gene is TRBJ1-2, the V gene TRBV18; possibly TRBD1 for D (6 bases). V was shortened by 0 bases and J by 7 bases, with 9 bases between the two germline ends. This CDR3 has 13 amino acids. The germline V gene encodes CDR1 KGHSH and CDR2 LQKENI.

The rearrangement links TRBV3-1 (or the pseudogene TRBV3-2) to TRBJ2-2; 10 bases match TRBD2. This CDR3 comprises 16 residues. Germline CDR1 and CDR2: LGHDT and YNNKEL (reference sequence). The V and J ends lost 4 bases and 4 bases, in that order; junction bases with no gene match: 6. DNA for the CDR3: TGTGCCAGCAGCCGCAAGCGGGAGGGGGCCACCGGGGAGCTGTTTTTT. It specifies CASSRKREGATGELFF.

V usage is TRBV4-2 and J usage is TRBJ2-3, with TRBD2 as a possible D gene (5 bases). V shed 4 bases and J shed 2 bases, with 13 bases lying between them. The CDR3 contains 15 residues. Germline lookup yields CDR1 LGHNA and CDR2 YNFKEQ. The DNA for the CDR3 is TGTGCCAGCAGCCCGTTCGAGACTACCACAGATACGCAGTATTTT. Its protein is CASSPFETTTDTQYF.

The chain carries TRBV27 and TRBJ2-7, with TRBD2 identical over 7 bases. With 5 bases clipped from V and 2 bases from J, the junction kept 9 bases outside the gene matches. The CDR3 loop spans 15 amino acids. The germline CDR1 and CDR2 sequences are MNHEY and SMNVEV (reference sequence). The CDR3 sequence is CASSGLAGQTYEQYF. In nucleotides, the CDR3 is TGTGCCAGCAGTGGCTTAGCGGGCCAAACCTACGAGCAGTACTTC.

The gene calls are TRBV4-2 and TRBJ2-5; possible D gene TRBD1, 6 bases. The V gene lost 1 base and the J gene lost 4 bases, with 13 bases spanning the gap. This CDR3 is built from 15 residues. CDR1 and CDR2 from the germline V gene are LGHNA and YNFKEQ. In DNA, the CDR3 is TGTGCCAGCAGCCAAGGCGCAGGGGAAGGAGAGACCCAGTACTTC. Translated, it gives CASSQGAGEGETQYF.

The J gene is TRBJ1-1, the V gene TRBV5-6; D is uncertain. V was pared by 0 bases and J by 1 base, with 10 bases between. Germline CDR1 reads SGHDT; CDR2 reads YYEEEE. There are 15 residues in the CDR3. The CDR3 region has the DNA TGTGCCAGCAGCTTGGACCCCCTGAGGAACACTGAAGCTTTCTTT. Protein product: CASSLDPLRNTEAFF.

This chain joins TRBV2 and TRBJ1-6; possible D gene TRBD1, 6 bases. Per the germline V gene, CDR1 is SNHLY and CDR2 is FYNNEI. With 2 bases removed from V and 3 bases from J, the gap between germline ends came to 11 bases. The CDR3 is made up of 16 amino acids. The CDR3 DNA is TGTGCCAGCAGTGAATTGTTGGACAGCTATAATTCACCCCTCCACTTT. Protein: CASSELLDSYNSPLHF.

The V and J genes are TRBV5-6 and TRBJ1-2, with D tentatively TRBD1 (5 bases). The germline CDR1 and CDR2 sequences are SGHDT and YYEEEE. The CDR3 spans 16 residues. Trimming took 1 base from V and 2 from J, leaving 15 bases between them. CDR3 sequence: CASSLFLTATNYGYTF. The DNA of the CDR3 is TGTGCCAGCAGCTTGTTCCTGACAGCGACCAACTATGGCTACACCTTC.

The V call is TRBV19, the J call TRBJ2-2, with D unclear. Trimming took 0 bases from V and 7 from J, leaving 12 bases between them. From germline, CDR1 is LNHDA and CDR2 SQIVND (reference sequence). The CDR3 sequence is 15 residues long. The chain's CDR3 is CASSIDRGYDGELFF. DNA for the CDR3: TGTGCCAGTAGTATAGATCGAGGATATGACGGGGAGCTGTTTTTT.

The chain links TRBV9 to TRBJ2-5, with 7 positions matching TRBD1. Germline V CDR1 and CDR2: SGDLS, YYNGEE. The CDR3 spans 16 residues. The junction had 7 bases not matched to a gene; V was cut back by 0 bases and J by 2 bases. The CDR3 DNA follows: TGTGCCAGCAGCGTAGGCCCGGACAGGAGACAAGAGACCCAGTACTTC. Translated: CASSVGPDRRQETQYF.

This clone occurred a few times. The chain is built from TRBV18 and TRBJ2-7; 11 bases are shared with TRBD2. V dropped 6 bases and J dropped 7; count of bases not matched to a gene: 8. The CDR3 loop spans 14 amino acids. Germline CDR1 is KGHSH and CDR2 is LQKENI. CDR3 loop: CASSTSGSIGEQYF. CDR3 DNA: TGTGCCAGCTCCACTAGCGGGAGTATAGGGGAGCAGTACTTC.

The chain uses TRBV2 and TRBJ2-5, with TRBD2 matching over 10 bases. The ends lost 8 bases at V and 0 bases at J; junction bases unmatched: 12. There are 17 residues in the CDR3. Germline loops: CDR1 SNHLY, CDR2 FYNNEI. CDR3 sequence (DNA): TGTGCCAGCCAAGGGCCGGCAGCGGGGGGGCACCAAGAGACCCAGTACTTC. It codes for CASQGPAAGGHQETQYF.

The chain has TRBV6-4 and TRBJ1-2; 8 bases agree with TRBD1. The CDR3 is 15 residues long. V dropped 2 bases and J dropped 4; count of bases not matched to a gene: 6. Germline CDR1 and CDR2: MRHNA and SNTAGT. In nucleotides, the CDR3 is TGTGCCAGCAGTGACGTCCAGGGGGCCTTCTATGGCTACACCTTC. It encodes CASSDVQGAFYGYTF.